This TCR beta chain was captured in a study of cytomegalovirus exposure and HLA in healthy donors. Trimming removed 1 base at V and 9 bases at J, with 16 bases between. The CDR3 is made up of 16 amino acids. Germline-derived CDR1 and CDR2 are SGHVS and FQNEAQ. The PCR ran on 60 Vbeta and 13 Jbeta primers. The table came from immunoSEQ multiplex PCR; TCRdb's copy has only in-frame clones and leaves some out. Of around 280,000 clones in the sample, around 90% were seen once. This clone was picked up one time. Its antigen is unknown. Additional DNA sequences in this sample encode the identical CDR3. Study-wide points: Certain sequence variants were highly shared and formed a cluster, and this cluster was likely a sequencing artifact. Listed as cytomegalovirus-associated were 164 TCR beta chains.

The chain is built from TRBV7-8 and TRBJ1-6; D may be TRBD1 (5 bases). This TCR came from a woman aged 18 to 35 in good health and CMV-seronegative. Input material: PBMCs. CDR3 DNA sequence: TGTGCCAGCAGCTTAGAGGCACCGACAACAGGTTCACCCCTCCACTTT. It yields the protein CASSLEAPTTGSPLHF.